This entry lists 22 T cell receptor beta chains sequenced from one sample in a study of tumor and adjacent non-tumor tissue in lung cancer. Three rounds of nested PCR, following a modified ARM-PCR protocol, produced the TCRbeta library. TCRdb processed the multiplex PCR reads anew with MiXCR; each CDR3 protein has one entry. The repertoire holds about 90,000 distinct CDR3 sequences, around 76% seen once, with roughly 22% in the top ten. This sample's RNA came from whole unsorted tissue. More than 3 cm separated this lung sample from the edge of the tumor. Sequenced material: distant non-tumor lung tissue. These receptor sequences come from a woman between 45 and 60 years old with non-small cell lung cancer.

Comment on this clonotype: A read error may be the cause here, since a much bigger clone is one base away. J is TRBJ2-6 and V is TRBV28; D is unresolved. This CDR3 has 18 residues. V lost 5 bases to trimming and J lost 0 bases, with 17 bases between them. In germline, CDR1 is MDHEN, CDR2 SYDVKM. CDR3 sequence: CASSTTPTRHSGANVLTF. CDR3 nucleotides: TGTGCCAGCAGTACCACCCCGACAAGACACTCTGGGGCCAACGTCCTGACTTTC.

By share, this clonotype ranks as medium-sized (0.01 to 0.1%). This chain uses TRBV6-5 with TRBJ2-3; 9 nucleotides align to TRBD2. Germline V gene lookup returns CDR1 MNHEY and CDR2 SVGAGI. This CDR3 is built from 13 residues. V dropped 0 bases and J dropped 8; count of bases not matched to a gene: 0. In nucleotides, the CDR3 is TGTGCCAGCAGTTACTCGCGGGAGGGTACGCAGTATTTT. Its protein product is CASSYSREGTQYF.

By sample share, this clonotype is medium-sized. The chain uses TRBV12-3 or TRBV12-4 and TRBJ2-1; a possible D gene is TRBD2 (5 bases). V dropped 1 base and J dropped 2 bases, with 9 bases sitting between them. The CDR3 runs to 15 residues. This CDR3 is CASSLELATYNEQFF. Here the CDR3 DNA reads TGTGCCAGCAGTTTAGAGCTAGCAACCTACAATGAGCAGTTCTTC.

Details on this clonotype: Since the CDR3 does not end with the conserved phenylalanine or tryptophan, this likely comes from a read error. The CDR3 nucleotides read TGTGCCAGTAGGACGGGACAGCAAGCTTTCCTT. Its protein is CASRTGQQAFL. The chain uses TRBV19 and TRBJ1-1; 7 nucleotides line up with TRBD1. The junction had 4 bases not matched to a gene; V was cut back by 6 bases and J by 9 bases. Germline V CDR1 and CDR2: LNHDA, SQIVND (reference sequence). This CDR3 is built from 11 residues.

On this clonotype itself: Given a much more abundant clone one base away, this may be a read error. Without the conserved terminal phenylalanine or tryptophan, this CDR3 likely stems from a read error. The J gene is TRBJ1-1, the V gene TRBV7-9; D gene uncertain. With 5 bases removed from V and 4 bases from J, the gap between germline ends came to 14 bases. Looked up from germline, CDR1 is SEHNR and CDR2 is FQNEAQ (reference sequence). CDR3 length equals 14 residues. The CDR3 DNA sequence: TGTGCCAGCAGCACATTTCCTACAGCCACTGAAGCTTTCCTT. Its protein product is CASSTFPTATEAFL.

CDR3 residues: CASRGQFKNIQYF. The DNA of the CDR3 is TGTGCCAGCAGAGGACAATTCAAAAACATTCAGTACTTC. The genes are TRBV6-1 and TRBJ2-4; the D gene is possibly TRBD1 (5 bases). Trimming removed 6 bases at V and 3 bases at J, with 9 bases between. Looked up from germline, CDR1 is MNHNS and CDR2 is SASEGT. The CDR3 extends over 13 amino acids.

This sequence joins TRBV11-2 and TRBJ2-2; 7 nucleotides agree with TRBD1. CDR1 is SGHAT and CDR2 is FQNNGV in the germline V gene. The CDR3 runs to 17 residues. The V segment lost 6 bases and the J segment 4 bases; nucleotides outside the gene matches: 14. The CDR3 reads CASRLIQGPFGTGELFF. Here the CDR3 DNA reads TGTGCCAGCAGATTAATACAGGGGCCCTTCGGCACCGGGGAGCTGTTTTTT.

This clonotype was counted many times. A much larger clone sits a single nucleotide away, making a read error possible. The V call is TRBV29-1, the J call TRBJ1-2; the D is unclear. Deletions cut 3 bases from V and 0 bases from J, with 8 bases between. CDR1 is SQVTM and CDR2 is ANQGSEA in the germline V gene. This CDR3 comprises 13 residues. The chain's CDR3 is CSVDRVANYGYTF. CDR3 nucleotides: TGCAGCGTTGACCGTGTGGCTAACTATGGCTACACCTTC.

A remark on this clonotype: An end of the junction differs from the germline gene, which may be a read error. The chain joins TRBV11-2 to TRBJ1-1; D call uncertain. Germline V CDR1 and CDR2: SGHAT, FQNNGV. The CDR3 extends over 14 amino acids. The CDR3 is CASSLLMLGIEAFF. CDR3 DNA sequence: TGTGCTAGCAGTTTGCTAATGCTGGGAATTGAAGCTTTCTTT.

This chain joins TRBV28 and TRBJ2-5, with D possibly being TRBD1 or TRBD2 (6 bases each). This CDR3 has 15 amino acids. The germline CDR1 and CDR2 sequences are MDHEN and SYDVKM. CDR3 region: CGSRRLGGEVETQYF. The CDR3 bases are TGTGGTAGCAGGCGACTAGGGGGAGAGGTGGAGACCCAGTACTTC.

For this clonotype: This may be a read error, as it is one base from a much larger clone. This chain links TRBV10-2 with TRBJ1-1; D unresolved. The V gene's germline CDR1 is WSHSY and CDR2 SAAADI. The CDR3 runs 13 residues. The DNA for the CDR3 is TGCGCCAGCAGTGACGGATTGAACACTGGAGCTTTCTTT. It is translated as CASSDGLNTGAFF.

Points on this clonotype: Given the absence of the conserved phenylalanine or tryptophan at the CDR3 end, a read error is likely. The DNA of the CDR3 is TGTGCCAGCAGTGAATCACTGGGAGGGCCCAACAATGAGCAGTTCTTA. This codes for CASSESLGGPNNEQFL. The gene calls are TRBV6-1 and TRBJ2-1, with 7 bases matching TRBD2. The CDR3 totals 16 residues. J lost 5 bases, V lost 2 bases, and 9 bases had no gene match. Germline-derived CDR1 and CDR2 are MNHNS and SASEGT.

This clonotype came up a few times. A read error may explain this, as a much larger clone is one base away. The J gene is TRBJ2-3, the V gene TRBV4-2; D is perhaps TRBD2 (6 bases). CDR1 is LGHNA and CDR2 is YNFKEQ in the germline V gene. The CDR3 is 15 amino acids. CDR3 sequence (DNA): TGTGCCAGCAGCCAAGATGGGGGGAGCACAGGTACGCAGTATTTT. Translated, it gives CASSQDGGSTGTQYF.

This clonotype appeared a single time. The chain combines TRBV6-1 with TRBJ1-1; a weak D match, TRBD1 (5 bases). V dropped 10 bases and J dropped 12 bases, with 27 bases sitting between them. Germline V gene data show CDR1 as MNHNS and CDR2 as SASEGT. The CDR3 runs 14 residues. CDR3 sequence: CANRARELGTETFF. The CDR3 nucleotides read TGTGCCAACAGAGCCAGGGAGTTGGGCACCGAAACTTTCTTT.

The sample holds many counts of this clonotype. At one end, the junction sequence differs from germline, possibly due to a read error. The chain employs TRBV20-1 and TRBJ2-7; 10 positions match TRBD2. The germline gives CDR1 DFQATT, CDR2 SNEGSKA (reference sequence). The CDR3 is 12 residues long. The DNA of the CDR3 is TGCAGTGCTAGACGTGATCTAGCGGGAGTCCTCTTC. Translation gives CSARRDLAGVLF.

The rearrangement links TRBV11-1 to TRBJ2-3; tentative D call: TRBD2 (5 bases). With 0 bases removed from V and 6 bases from J, the gap between germline ends came to 16 bases. The germline V gene has CDR1 SGHAT and CDR2 FQDESV (reference sequence). The CDR3 has 16 residues. The CDR3 spells CASSLAIGGLGDTQYF. The CDR3 region has the DNA TGTGCCAGCAGCTTAGCCATTGGCGGACTCGGGGATACGCAGTATTTT.

The J gene is TRBJ1-1, the V gene TRBV29-1; no firm D call. CDR1 and CDR2 (germline): SQVTM, ANQGSEA. CDR3 length: 13 amino acids. CDR3 sequence (DNA): TGCAACTCCCGAGATGGGGTGGAAGGTGAAGCTTTCTTT. Translating gives CNSRDGVEGEAFF.

As concerns this clonotype: Likely a read error: the CDR3 ends without its conserved phenylalanine or tryptophan. The rearrangement links TRBV4-2 to TRBJ2-1, with 10 bases lining up with TRBD2. The CDR3 contains 18 residues. CDR1 LGHNA and CDR2 YNFKEQ come from the germline V gene. The V and J ends lost 4 bases and 0 bases, in that order; junction bases with no gene match: 9. The CDR3 sequence: CASSRQTSSGSSYNEQFR. The DNA of the CDR3 is TGTGCCAGCAGCCGTCAGACTTCTAGCGGGAGCTCCTACAATGAGCAGTTCCGC.

Worth noting for this clonotype: The junction departs from the called germline gene at one end, perhaps through a read error. CDR3 DNA sequence: TGTGCCAGCAGCTTTGAGCCGGGAGCGAACGCTGAAGCTTTCTTT. It specifies CASSFEPGANAEAFF. The chain uses TRBV11-2 and TRBJ1-1, with D unresolved. Germline loops: CDR1 SGHAT, CDR2 FQNNGV. This CDR3 spans 15 amino acids.

As for this clonotype: One junction end disagrees with the germline gene, perhaps due to a read error. This chain joins TRBV30 and TRBJ1-6; 7 positions match TRBD1. This CDR3 is 16 amino acids long. The V gene's germline CDR1 is GTSNPN and CDR2 SVGIG (reference sequence). The CDR3, as DNA: TGTGCCTGGAGTCCATCGGGACAGACCTCAAGCTCACCCCCCCACTTT. This translates into CAWSPSGQTSSSPPHF.

The chain uses TRBV5-4 and TRBJ1-4; D is perhaps TRBD1 (6 bases). Germline CDR1 SGHNT, CDR2 YYREEE (reference sequence). This CDR3 contains 15 residues. Trimming pared 4 bases from V and 12 bases from J, leaving 22 bases between. CDR3 sequence: CASSKWAGGSEELFF. The CDR3 DNA is TGTGCCAGCAGCAAGTGGGCGGGGGGCAGCGAAGAACTGTTTTTT.

On this clonotype itself: Without the conserved terminal phenylalanine or tryptophan, this CDR3 likely stems from a read error. The J gene is TRBJ2-7, the V gene TRBV10-3, with D maybe TRBD1 (5 bases). Germline assignment: CDR1 ENHRY and CDR2 SYGVKD. This CDR3 spans 16 amino acids. V lost 0 bases and J 7 bases, leaving 19 bases between the germline ends. This CDR3 reads CAISESVPAGALEQYL. The CDR3 coding sequence is TGTGCCATCAGTGAGTCTGTCCCCGCTGGGGCGCTTGAGCAGTACTTA.